This T cell receptor (beta chain) was profiled in a study of post-analysis software for immune sequencing data. Germline loops: CDR1 SGHRS, CDR2 YFSETQ. The CDR3 extends over 13 amino acids. Between the trimmed V and J ends, which lost 2 bases and 2 bases, there was a span of 7 bases. The sample holds a few counts of this clonotype. Its antigen is unidentified. Carried by the TCR beta cDNA libraries were unique molecular identifiers. Using its own MiXCR run on the PCR reads, TCRdb lists one record per CDR3 protein. The sample contains about 820,000 distinct CDR3 sequences, 53% of which appear only once. Study results and limitations: Patients carried several TRBV segments more frequently than controls did, and TRBV5-6, TRBV5-1 and TRBV20-1 were among them.

Input material: blood. The J gene is TRBJ2-5, the V gene TRBV5-1, with D possibly matching TRBD1 (6 bases). The receptor was derived from a girl aged 10 to 17 with multiple sclerosis. CDR3 sequence reads: CASSFDRQETQYF. The CDR3 nucleotides read TGCGCCAGCAGCTTCGACAGGCAAGAGACCCAGTACTTC.